The source of this T cell receptor beta chain is a study of patients and donors after allogeneic stem cell transplantation. TCRdb fed the RT-PCR reads into MiXCR, producing one record per CDR3 protein. The table has 150,000 to 200,000 distinct CDR3 sequences, approximately 24% seen once. Sequenced material: blood, either unsorted or a sorted T cell fraction (not recorded which). The TCR comes from a human donor who was either an allogeneic HSCT recipient or a stem cell or donor lymphocyte infusion donor (not recorded which). It is not recorded whose cells these are; they may come from a transplant donor.

CDR3 nucleotide sequence: TGTGCCAGCAGTGAATCAGTTTCCGGCTACACCTTC. It translates to CASSESVSGYTF. The gene calls are TRBV25-1 and TRBJ1-2; no reliable D call. This CDR3 region has 12 residues. Germline CDR1 and CDR2: MGHDK and SYGVNS. The germline V and J ends were trimmed by 1 base and 8 bases, with 8 bases remaining between them.